A single sample gave rise to the 19 T cell receptor beta chains below, sequenced in a study of cytomegalovirus exposure and HLA in healthy donors. The protocol was immunoSEQ multiplex PCR, while the TCRdb copy is restricted to in-frame clones and leaves out a portion. The data show tens of thousands of clones, 70% to 90% seen once. Specimen: PBMCs. The receptor set was obtained from a woman between 18 and 29 years old in good health and CMV-seropositive.

In nucleotides, the CDR3 is TGTGCCAGCAGCCCTAGAACACCCTACGAGCAGTACTTC. Its protein is CASSPRTPYEQYF. This chain links TRBV6-5 with TRBJ2-7; D unresolved. The V end was cut by 6 bases, the J end by 2 bases, with 11 bases between. This CDR3 comprises 13 residues. Germline CDR1 is MNHEY and CDR2 is SVGAGI.

The V call is TRBV5-6, the J call TRBJ1-2; TRBD1 matches 9 bases. Germline CDR1 is SGHDT and CDR2 is YYEEEE. This CDR3 contains 15 residues. After removal of 1 base from V and 8 bases from J, the junction contained 9 bases not matched to a gene. CDR3 loop: CASSLIGDRVGGYTF. CDR3 nucleotides: TGTGCCAGCAGCTTGATCGGGGACAGGGTAGGAGGCTACACCTTC.

V usage is TRBV27 and J usage is TRBJ2-7, with a tentative D call TRBD2 (6 bases). The CDR3 runs 16 residues. V lost 6 bases and J lost 4, with 22 bases in between. In germline, CDR1 is MNHEY, CDR2 SMNVEV (reference sequence). CDR3 amino acids: CASSPFGSGLAYEQYF. Here the CDR3 DNA reads TGTGCCAGCAGCCCATTTGGGTCCGGGCTAGCGTACGAGCAGTACTTC.

J is TRBJ1-1 and V is TRBV19; TRBD1 matches at 9 bases. The V gene end was trimmed by 8 bases and the J gene end by 6 bases; junction bases not matched to a gene: 4. From germline, CDR1 is LNHDA and CDR2 SQIVND (reference sequence). The CDR3 covers 12 residues. The CDR3 here is CASGTGYAEAFF. The CDR3 coding sequence is TGTGCCAGTGGGACAGGGTATGCTGAAGCTTTCTTT.

The rearrangement links TRBV6-6 to TRBJ2-7; the match to TRBD1 covers 11 bases. CDR1 is MNHNY and CDR2 is SVGAGI in the germline V gene (reference sequence). Trimming cost V 11 bases and J 6 bases; bases outside gene matches: 9. This CDR3 has 13 residues. CDR3: CAASDRGHSEQYF. The CDR3 bases are TGTGCCGCCTCGGACAGGGGGCATTCCGAGCAGTACTTC.

The chain is built from TRBV6-5 and TRBJ1-2; weak D call: TRBD1 (5 bases). The CDR3 is 14 residues long. Germline V lookup: CDR1 MNHEY, CDR2 SVGAGI. Deletions cut 0 bases from V and 2 bases from J, with 7 bases between. The CDR3 loop reads CASSYSDRNYGYTF. The DNA of the CDR3 is TGTGCCAGCAGTTACTCCGACAGAAACTATGGCTACACCTTC.

The chain carries TRBV5-6 and TRBJ2-5, with 7 bases fitting TRBD1. The V segment lost 4 bases and the J segment 5 bases; nucleotides outside the gene matches: 8. This CDR3 region has 14 residues. Germline values: CDR1 SGHDT, CDR2 YYEEEE. CDR3 sequence (DNA): TGTGCCAGCAGCGTAACAGGGGCCGGGGAGACCCAGTACTTC. Its translation: CASSVTGAGETQYF.

The rearrangement links TRBV2 to TRBJ1-3, with D perhaps matching TRBD1 (5 bases). The germline gives CDR1 SNHLY, CDR2 FYNNEI. There are 13 residues in the CDR3. Trimming took off 8 bases at V and 4 bases at J, with 12 bases between the two ends. The CDR3 coding sequence is TGTGCCAGCCGTTCACAGGCCGGAAACACCATATATTTT. Protein product: CASRSQAGNTIYF.

The V call is TRBV7-2, the J call TRBJ2-7; D perhaps matches TRBD2 (7 bases). Germline loops: CDR1 SGHTA, CDR2 FQGNSA. This CDR3 region has 15 residues. V was trimmed by 2 bases and J by 3 bases, leaving 14 bases between them. CDR3 in amino acids: CASSLRGGVLYEQYF. The CDR3 DNA reads as TGTGCCAGCAGCTTAAGGGGGGGCGTACTCTACGAGCAGTACTTC.

The V call is TRBV27, the J call TRBJ1-1, with 7 nucleotides matching TRBD1. The CDR3 loop spans 14 amino acids. From germline, CDR1 is MNHEY and CDR2 SMNVEV (reference sequence). With 10 bases clipped from V and 2 bases from J, the junction kept 10 bases outside the gene matches. The CDR3, as DNA: TGTGCCACCGCAGACAGGGCGGAAAACACTGAAGCTTTCTTT. It yields the protein CATADRAENTEAFF.

Written as DNA, the CDR3 is TGTGCCAGCAGCTTACCCCCGGGGTCCCGGGGCGAGCAGTACTTC. Amino acids: CASSLPPGSRGEQYF. The gene calls are TRBV7-6 and TRBJ2-7, with D tentatively TRBD2 (5 bases). Germline loops: CDR1 SGHVS, CDR2 FNYEAQ. The CDR3 loop spans 15 amino acids. V gave up 2 bases and J gave up 6 bases, with 17 bases separating them. Together with reference TRBV7-6 and TRBJ2-7, the CDR3 gives the full variable domain: GAGVSQSPRYKVTKRGQDVALRCDPISGHVSLYWYRQALGQGPEFLTYFNYEAQQDKSGLPNDRFSAERPEGSISTLTIQRTEQRDSAMYRCASSLPPGSRGEQYFGPGTRLTVT.

The gene calls are TRBV28 and TRBJ2-7; D is undetermined. V lost 2 bases to trimming and J lost 0 bases, with 14 bases between them. Germline V gives CDR1 MDHEN, CDR2 SYDVKM. The CDR3 is 16 amino acids. The CDR3 DNA follows: TGTGCCAGCAGTTTAATACGGAGAAGGAGCTCCTACGAGCAGTACTTC. This sequence encodes CASSLIRRRSSYEQYF.

The rearrangement links TRBV30 to TRBJ1-5; D is unclear. V was cut by 5 bases and J by 7 bases, with 18 bases left in between. The CDR3 is 14 amino acids. Germline CDR1 and CDR2: GTSNPN and SVGIG (reference sequence). CDR3 sequence: CAWSGRGGIQPQHF. In DNA form, the CDR3 reads TGTGCCTGGTCGGGTCGTGGAGGGATCCAGCCCCAGCATTTT.

The chain employs TRBV27 and TRBJ2-3, with D perhaps TRBD1 (5 bases). The CDR3 totals 18 residues. Germline assignment: CDR1 MNHEY and CDR2 SMNVEV (reference sequence). Trimming took 3 bases from V and 1 from J, leaving 20 bases between them. The chain's CDR3 is CASSLFPLLGAGTDTQYF. CDR3 DNA: TGTGCCAGCAGTTTGTTCCCCCTTCTAGGGGCTGGCACAGATACGCAGTATTTT.

In this sample, this clone turned up once. The V gene is TRBV6-7, the J gene TRBJ2-4, with D possibly being TRBD2 (6 bases). TRBV6-7 is an ORF, with its function uncertain. The CDR3 contains 18 residues. Trimming pared 4 bases from V and 0 bases from J, leaving 19 bases between. The CDR3 sequence: CASSLPRGTGLAKNIQYF. The CDR3 region has the DNA TGTGCCAGCAGTTTACCCCGAGGGACGGGACTAGCCAAAAACATTCAGTACTTC.

V and J are TRBV11-3 and TRBJ2-5, with D possibly TRBD2 on 6 matching bases. This CDR3 has 13 amino acids. V lost 3 bases to trimming and J lost 2 bases, with 7 bases between them. The germline V gene has CDR1 SGHNT and CDR2 YENEEA. The CDR3 DNA reads TGTGCCAGCAGCTTCGGGGGTCAAGAGACCCAGTACTTC. Translating gives CASSFGGQETQYF.

The chain combines TRBV27 with TRBJ2-3; 7 bases are a match to TRBD2. The CDR3 is 15 amino acids. In germline, CDR1 is MNHEY, CDR2 SMNVEV (reference sequence). With 5 bases clipped from V and 2 bases from J, the junction kept 7 bases outside the gene matches. DNA for the CDR3: TGTGCCAGCAGTACGACTAGCAGACACACAGATACGCAGTATTTT. It is translated as CASSTTSRHTDTQYF.

The chain couples TRBV6-5 to TRBJ1-1; D is ambiguous. V was pared by 5 bases and J by 3 bases, with 7 bases between. The germline CDR1 and CDR2 sequences are MNHEY and SVGAGI. The CDR3 covers 12 residues. The CDR3 DNA reads TGTGCCAGCAGTCGGTTGGACACTGAAGCTTTCTTT. Protein: CASSRLDTEAFF.

The J gene is TRBJ2-4, the V gene TRBV2, with D unresolved. Per the germline V gene, CDR1 is SNHLY and CDR2 is FYNNEI. This CDR3 has 11 residues. V gave up 3 bases and J gave up 6 bases, with 3 bases separating them. CDR3 sequence reads: CASSDVNIQYF. CDR3 bases: TGTGCCAGCAGTGACGTAAACATTCAGTACTTC.